This T cell receptor beta chain was identified during a study of cytomegalovirus exposure and HLA in healthy donors. Study details: Early released data comprised some 85 million unique TCRs from HLA-typed donors.

V lost 0 bases, J lost 6 bases, and 5 bases stayed unmatched. CDR3 length: 16 amino acids. In germline, CDR1 is MNHEY, CDR2 SVGAGI. With 60 Vbeta and 13 Jbeta primers, the PCR was carried out. Measured with immunoSEQ multiplex PCR; TCRdb has only the in-frame clones, and not every one. The table shows 150,000 to 200,000 clones, with approximately 80% occurring only once. The sequence derives from a girl aged 5-17 years in good health and CMV-seropositive. This sequence joins TRBV6-5 and TRBJ2-1; the match to TRBD2 covers 10 bases. Sequenced: PBMCs. The CDR3 is CASSYSGSGRANEQFF. CDR3 nucleotides: TGTGCCAGCAGTTACTCGGGGAGCGGGAGGGCCAATGAGCAGTTCTTC.